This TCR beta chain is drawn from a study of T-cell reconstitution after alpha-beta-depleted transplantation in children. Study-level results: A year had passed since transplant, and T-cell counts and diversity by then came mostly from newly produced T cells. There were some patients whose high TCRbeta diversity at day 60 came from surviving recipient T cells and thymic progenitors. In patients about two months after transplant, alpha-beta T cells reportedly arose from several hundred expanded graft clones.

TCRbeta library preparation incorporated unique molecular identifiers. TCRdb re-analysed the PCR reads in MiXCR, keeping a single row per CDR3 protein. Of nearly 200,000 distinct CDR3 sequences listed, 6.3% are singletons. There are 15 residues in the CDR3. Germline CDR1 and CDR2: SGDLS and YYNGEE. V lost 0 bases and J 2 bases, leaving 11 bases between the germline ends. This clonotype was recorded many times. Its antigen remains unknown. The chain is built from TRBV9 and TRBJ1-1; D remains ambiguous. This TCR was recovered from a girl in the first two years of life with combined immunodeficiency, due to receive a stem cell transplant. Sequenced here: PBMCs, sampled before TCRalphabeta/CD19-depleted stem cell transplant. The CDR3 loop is CASSVGVDTNTEAFF. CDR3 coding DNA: TGTGCCAGCAGCGTAGGGGTAGATACAAACACTGAAGCTTTCTTT. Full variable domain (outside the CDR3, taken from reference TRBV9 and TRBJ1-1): DSGVTQTPKHLITATGQRVTLRCSPRSGDLSVYWYQQSLDQGLQFLIQYYNGEERAKGNILERFSAQQFPDLHSELNLSSLELGDSALYFCASSVGVDTNTEAFFGQGTRLTVV.